This T cell receptor (beta chain) derives from a study of blood T cell repertoires in COVID-19. Per the germline V gene, CDR1 is SGHTA and CDR2 is FQGTGA. The V gene end was trimmed by 4 bases and the J gene end by 3 bases; junction bases not matched to a gene: 9. The CDR3 has 17 amino acids. Data came from immunoSEQ multiplex PCR; TCRdb stores just in-frame clones and leaves some out. The sample has 250,000 or so clones; 70% to 90% are singletons. The sequence was collected from a man over 45 with acute or convalescent COVID-19. The rearrangement joins TRBV7-3 to TRBJ2-6; 7 positions agree with TRBD1. The sequencing sample was made of peripheral blood. The CDR3 sequence is CASSSGQLGFGANVLTF. DNA of the CDR3: TGTGCCAGCAGCTCGGGACAGTTGGGCTTTGGGGCCAACGTCCTGACTTTC.